This TCR beta chain appears in the sequencing data of a study of cytomegalovirus exposure and HLA in healthy donors. Findings of the study overall: Earlier analysis yielded a pattern in which most TCR beta V segments were productive about 90% or about 30% of the time. There were a few CMV-associated chains whose specificity for CMV antigens was confirmed in vitro. DRB1 showed the most TCR associations and HLA-C the fewest in a later analysis, as rates varied by HLA locus.

PCR employed 60 Vbeta and 13 Jbeta primers. The assay was immunoSEQ multiplex PCR, and TCRdb's table has in-frame clones only and misses some. The sample data list about 48,000 clones. The germline gives CDR1 SEHNR, CDR2 FQNEAQ (reference sequence). V was trimmed by 5 bases and J by 7 bases, leaving 17 bases between them. The CDR3 extends over 14 amino acids. Each donor's status was that of a healthy bone marrow donor. A word on this clone: The antigen remains undetermined.

The sequencing input was PBMCs. J is TRBJ1-1 and V is TRBV7-9, with D perhaps matching TRBD1 (5 bases). The clonotype originates from a male donor in good health and CMV-seropositive. CDR3 DNA sequence: TGTGCCAGCAGCAGCACCGGGACGGAGGGTGAAGCTTTCTTT. It codes for CASSSTGTEGEAFF.